Listed here is a single T cell receptor beta chain. After extraction with the RNeasy kit, roughly 0.45 to 1 ug of the RNA was reverse transcribed using random hexamers. TCR beta CDR3 was amplified by immunoSEQ multiplex PCR. This amplification extended across 54 Vbeta and 13 Jbeta segments. Each CDR3 protein is one row after TCRdb ran MiXCR on the immunoSEQ multiplex PCR reads. The repertoire holds about 160,000 distinct CDR3 sequences, with 93% as singletons. This sample was taken from a study of CD8 T cells in Susac syndrome. V lost 0 bases and J 10 bases, leaving 8 bases between the germline ends. There are 13 residues in the CDR3. Germline CDR1 and CDR2: SGDLS and YYNGEE. From blood CD8+ and CD4+ T cells, TCR beta sequences were generated. Controls matched for age and sex were healthy donors. TEMRA cells were FACS-enriched, while CD8+ and CD4+ T cells were negatively isolated.

The chain carries TRBV9 and TRBJ1-6, with D hard to call. Sequencing was performed on CD4+ T cells from PBMCs. The receptor comes from a human donor in good health. CDR3 residues: CASSVESTSPLHF. CDR3 DNA: TGTGCCAGCAGCGTAGAGTCCACCTCACCCCTCCACTTT.